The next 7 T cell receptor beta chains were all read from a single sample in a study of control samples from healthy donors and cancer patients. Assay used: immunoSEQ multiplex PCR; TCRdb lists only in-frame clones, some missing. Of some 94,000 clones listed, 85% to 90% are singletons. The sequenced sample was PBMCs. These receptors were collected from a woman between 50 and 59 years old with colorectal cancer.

The DNA for the CDR3 is TGTGCCAGCGACAGGAACCCCCCTAATAGCAATCAGCCCCAGCATTTT. Amino acid sequence: CASDRNPPNSNQPQHF. The chain carries TRBV28 and TRBJ1-5, with D possibly being TRBD1 (6 bases). V lost 8 bases and J lost 0, with 17 bases in between. Germline CDR1 reads MDHEN; CDR2 reads SYDVKM. The CDR3 is 16 amino acids.

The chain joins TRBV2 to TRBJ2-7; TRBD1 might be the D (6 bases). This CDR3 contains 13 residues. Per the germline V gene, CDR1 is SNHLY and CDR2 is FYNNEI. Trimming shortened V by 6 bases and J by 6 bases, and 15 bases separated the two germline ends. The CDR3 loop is CASRATGNGEQYV. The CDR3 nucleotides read TGTGCCAGCAGGGCTACAGGGAATGGCGAGCAGTACGTC.

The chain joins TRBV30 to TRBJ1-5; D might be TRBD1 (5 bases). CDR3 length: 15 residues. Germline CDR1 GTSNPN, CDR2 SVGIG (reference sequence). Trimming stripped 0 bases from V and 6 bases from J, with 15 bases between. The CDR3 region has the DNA TGTGCCTGGAGTGTACTCACTGGAAGGGGTCAGCCCCAGCATTTT. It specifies CAWSVLTGRGQPQHF.

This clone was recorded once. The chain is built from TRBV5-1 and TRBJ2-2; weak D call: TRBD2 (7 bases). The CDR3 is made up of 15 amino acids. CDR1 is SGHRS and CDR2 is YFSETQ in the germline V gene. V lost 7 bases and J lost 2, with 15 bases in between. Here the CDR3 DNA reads TGCGCCAGCGTGGGCGGGGGCCGAAACACCGGGGAGCTGTTTTTT. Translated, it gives CASVGGGRNTGELFF. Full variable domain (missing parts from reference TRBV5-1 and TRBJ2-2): KAGVTQTPRYLIKTRGQQVTLSCSPISGHRSVSWYQQTPGQGLQFLFEYFSETQRNKGNFPGRFSGRQFSNSRSEMNVSTLELGDSALYLCASVGGGRNTGELFFGEGSRLTVL.

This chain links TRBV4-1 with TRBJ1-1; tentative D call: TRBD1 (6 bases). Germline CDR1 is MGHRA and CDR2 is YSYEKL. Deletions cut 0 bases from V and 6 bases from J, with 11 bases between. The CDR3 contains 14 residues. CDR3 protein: CASSQEEGGAEAFF. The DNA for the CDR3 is TGCGCCAGCAGCCAAGAGGAGGGGGGTGCTGAAGCTTTCTTT.

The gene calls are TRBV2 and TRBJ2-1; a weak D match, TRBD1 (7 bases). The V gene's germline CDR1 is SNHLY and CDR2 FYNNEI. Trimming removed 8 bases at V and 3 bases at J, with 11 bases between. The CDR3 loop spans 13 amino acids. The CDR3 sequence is CASGGTVYNEQFF. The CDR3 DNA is TGTGCCAGCGGCGGGACAGTCTACAATGAGCAGTTCTTC.

The CDR3 nucleotides read TGTGCCAGCGGCCTACTGGGCCGCACAGATACGCAGTATTTT. It encodes CASGLLGRTDTQYF. The chain is built from TRBV28 and TRBJ2-3; D not certain. V was shortened by 8 bases and J by 1 base, with 13 bases between the two germline ends. Germline lookup yields CDR1 MDHEN and CDR2 SYDVKM. CDR3 length: 14 amino acids.